This T cell receptor (beta chain) was documented in a study of T cell responses to AZD1222 COVID-19 vaccine. This clone was detected once. The antigen remains unidentified. Per the germline V gene, CDR1 is KGHSH and CDR2 is LQKENI. The CDR3 extends over 16 amino acids. Between the trimmed V and J ends, which lost 3 bases and 1 base, there was a span of 12 bases. The assay was immunoSEQ multiplex PCR, and TCRdb's table has in-frame clones only and misses some. This table holds some 130,000 clones, less than 95% found once. Whole-study results and caveats: Recipients of two AZD1222 doses showed rising Spike-specific TCR breadth and depth.

The sequences come from peripheral blood, collected on day 0 of AZD1222 vaccination. The source is an adult in good health. This sequence joins TRBV18 and TRBJ2-2, with TRBD2 as a possible D gene (7 bases). CDR3 in DNA: TGTGCCAGCTCACCGCTGGGGGGGCGGAACACCGGGGAGCTGTTTTTT. It translates to CASSPLGGRNTGELFF.